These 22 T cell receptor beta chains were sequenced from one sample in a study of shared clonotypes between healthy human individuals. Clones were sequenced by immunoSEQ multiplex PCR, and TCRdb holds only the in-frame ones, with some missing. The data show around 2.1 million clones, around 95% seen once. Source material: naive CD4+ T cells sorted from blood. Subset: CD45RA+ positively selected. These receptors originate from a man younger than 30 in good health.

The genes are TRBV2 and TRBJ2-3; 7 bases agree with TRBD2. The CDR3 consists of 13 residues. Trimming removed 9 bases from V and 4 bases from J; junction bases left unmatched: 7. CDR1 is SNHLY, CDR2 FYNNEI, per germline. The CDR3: CARAGIGADTQYF. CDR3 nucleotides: TGTGCCAGAGCGGGAATCGGCGCAGATACGCAGTATTTT.

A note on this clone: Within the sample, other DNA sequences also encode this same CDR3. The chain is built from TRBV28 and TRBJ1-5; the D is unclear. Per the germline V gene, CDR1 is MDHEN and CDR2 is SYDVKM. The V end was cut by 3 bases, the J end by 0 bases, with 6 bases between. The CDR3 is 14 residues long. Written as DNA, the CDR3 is TGTGCCAGCAGTTTGGGCGGTAGCAATCAGCCCCAGCATTTT. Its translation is CASSLGGSNQPQHF. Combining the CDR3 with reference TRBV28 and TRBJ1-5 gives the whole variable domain DVKVTQSSRYLVKRTGEKVFLECVQDMDHENMFWYRQDPGLGLRLIYFSYDVKMKEKGDIPEGYSVSREKKERFSLILESASTNQTSMYLCASSLGGSNQPQHFGDGTRLSIL.

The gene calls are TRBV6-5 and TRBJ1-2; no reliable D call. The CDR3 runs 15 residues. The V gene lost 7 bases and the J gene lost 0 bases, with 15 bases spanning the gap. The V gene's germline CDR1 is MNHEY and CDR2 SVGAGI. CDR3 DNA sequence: TGTGCCAGCACCCTCGGACGGCTGTCTAACTATGGCTACACCTTC. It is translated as CASTLGRLSNYGYTF.

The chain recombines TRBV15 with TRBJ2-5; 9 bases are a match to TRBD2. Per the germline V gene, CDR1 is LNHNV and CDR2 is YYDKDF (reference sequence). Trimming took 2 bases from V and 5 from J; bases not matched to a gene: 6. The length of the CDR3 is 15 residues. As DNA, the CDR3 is TGTGCCACCAGCAGACTATTAGCGGGAGCGGAGACCCAGTACTTC. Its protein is CATSRLLAGAETQYF.

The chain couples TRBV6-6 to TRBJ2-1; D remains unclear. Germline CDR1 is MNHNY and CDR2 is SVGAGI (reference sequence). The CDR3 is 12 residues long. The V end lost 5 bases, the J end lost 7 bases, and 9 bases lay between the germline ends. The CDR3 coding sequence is TGTGCCAGCAGTCCAGCGTTGAATGAGCAGTTCTTC. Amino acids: CASSPALNEQFF.

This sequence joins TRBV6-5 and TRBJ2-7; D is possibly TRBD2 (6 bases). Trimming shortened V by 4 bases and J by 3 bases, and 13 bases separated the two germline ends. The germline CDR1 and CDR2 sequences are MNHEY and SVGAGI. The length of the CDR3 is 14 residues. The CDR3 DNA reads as TGTGCCAGCAGTTCCCCGGGGAGGTACTACGAGCAGTACTTC. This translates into CASSSPGRYYEQYF.

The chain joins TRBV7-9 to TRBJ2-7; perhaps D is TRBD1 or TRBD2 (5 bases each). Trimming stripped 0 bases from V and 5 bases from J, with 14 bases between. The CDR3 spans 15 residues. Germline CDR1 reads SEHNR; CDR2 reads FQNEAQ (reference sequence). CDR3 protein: CASSLASPGTHEQYF. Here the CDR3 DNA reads TGTGCCAGCAGCTTAGCGAGTCCAGGGACCCACGAGCAGTACTTC.

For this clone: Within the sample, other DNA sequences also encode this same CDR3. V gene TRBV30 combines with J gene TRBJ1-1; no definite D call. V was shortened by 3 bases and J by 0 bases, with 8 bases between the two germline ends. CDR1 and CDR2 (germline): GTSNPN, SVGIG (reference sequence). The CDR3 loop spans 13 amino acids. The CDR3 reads CAWSTGMNTEAFF. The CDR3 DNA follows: TGTGCCTGGAGCACCGGGATGAACACTGAAGCTTTCTTT.

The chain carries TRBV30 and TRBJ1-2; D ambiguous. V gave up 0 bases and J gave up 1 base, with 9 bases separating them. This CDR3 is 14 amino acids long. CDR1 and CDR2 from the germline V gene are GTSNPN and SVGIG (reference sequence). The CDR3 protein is CAWSVQTGNYGYTF. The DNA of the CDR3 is TGTGCCTGGAGTGTACAGACGGGTAACTATGGCTACACCTTC.

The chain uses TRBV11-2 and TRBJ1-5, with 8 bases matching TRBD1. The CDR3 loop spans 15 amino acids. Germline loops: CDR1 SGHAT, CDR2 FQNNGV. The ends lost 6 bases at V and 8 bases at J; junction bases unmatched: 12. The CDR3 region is CASRTTGALAEPQHF. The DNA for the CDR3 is TGTGCCAGCAGGACGACAGGGGCTCTCGCGGAGCCCCAGCATTTT.

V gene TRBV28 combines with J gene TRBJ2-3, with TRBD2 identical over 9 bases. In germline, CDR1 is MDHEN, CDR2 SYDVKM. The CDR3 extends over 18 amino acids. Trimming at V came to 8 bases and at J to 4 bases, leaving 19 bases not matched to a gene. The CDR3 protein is CASVSPGGGAYNADTQYF. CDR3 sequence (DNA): TGTGCCAGCGTCTCGCCGGGCGGGGGGGCTTATAACGCAGATACGCAGTATTTT.

The CDR3 here is CASSSDLRGSGNTIYF. CDR3 nucleotide sequence: TGTGCCAGCAGCTCTGACTTGAGAGGCTCTGGAAACACCATATATTTT. The chain recombines TRBV7-8 with TRBJ1-3; no definite D call. From germline, CDR1 is SGHVS and CDR2 FQNEAQ. This CDR3 has 16 amino acids. Trimming stripped 4 bases from V and 0 bases from J, with 13 bases between. Full variable domain (rest looked up from reference TRBV7-8 and TRBJ1-3): GAGVSQSPRYKVAKRGQDVALRCDPISGHVSLFWYQQALGQGPEFLTYFQNEAQLDKSGLPSDRFFAERPEGSVSTLKIQRTQQEDSAVYLCASSSDLRGSGNTIYFGEGSWLTVV.

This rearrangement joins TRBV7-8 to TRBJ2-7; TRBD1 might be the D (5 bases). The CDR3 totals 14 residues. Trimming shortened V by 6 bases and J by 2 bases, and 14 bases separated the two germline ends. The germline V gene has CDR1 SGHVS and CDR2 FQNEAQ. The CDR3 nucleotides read TGTGCCAGCAGTCTATCTCAGGGCCCCTACGAGCAGTACTTC. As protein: CASSLSQGPYEQYF.

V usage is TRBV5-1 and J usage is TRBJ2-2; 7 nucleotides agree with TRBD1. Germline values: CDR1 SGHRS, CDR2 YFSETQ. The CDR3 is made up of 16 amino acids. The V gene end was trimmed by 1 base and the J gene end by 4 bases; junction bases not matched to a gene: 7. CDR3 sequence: CASSLTGDFPTGELFF. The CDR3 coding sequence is TGCGCCAGCAGCTTGACAGGGGATTTCCCCACCGGGGAGCTGTTTTTT.

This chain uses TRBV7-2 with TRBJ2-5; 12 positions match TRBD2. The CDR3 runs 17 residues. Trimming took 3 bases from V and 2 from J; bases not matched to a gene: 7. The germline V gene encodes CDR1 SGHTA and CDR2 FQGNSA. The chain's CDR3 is CASSFGLAGPGQETQYF. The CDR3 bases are TGTGCCAGCAGCTTTGGACTAGCGGGGCCAGGACAAGAGACCCAGTACTTC.

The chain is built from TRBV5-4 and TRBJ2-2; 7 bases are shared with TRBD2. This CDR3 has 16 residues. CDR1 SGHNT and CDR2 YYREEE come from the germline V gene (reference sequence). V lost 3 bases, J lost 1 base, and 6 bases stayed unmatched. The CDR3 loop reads CASSSTGGGNTGELFF. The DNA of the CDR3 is TGTGCCAGCAGCTCCACTGGCGGGGGGAACACCGGGGAGCTGTTTTTT.

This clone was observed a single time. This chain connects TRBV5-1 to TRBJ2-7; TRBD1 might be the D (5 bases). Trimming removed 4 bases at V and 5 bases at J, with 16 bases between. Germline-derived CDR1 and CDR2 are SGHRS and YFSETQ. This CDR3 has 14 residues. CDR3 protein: CASSLKAARDEQYF. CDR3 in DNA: TGCGCCAGCAGCCTGAAGGCCGCCAGGGACGAGCAGTACTTC. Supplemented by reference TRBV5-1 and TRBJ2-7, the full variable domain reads KAGVTQTPRYLIKTRGQQVTLSCSPISGHRSVSWYQQTPGQGLQFLFEYFSETQRNKGNFPGRFSGRQFSNSRSEMNVSTLELGDSALYLCASSLKAARDEQYFGPGTRLTVT.

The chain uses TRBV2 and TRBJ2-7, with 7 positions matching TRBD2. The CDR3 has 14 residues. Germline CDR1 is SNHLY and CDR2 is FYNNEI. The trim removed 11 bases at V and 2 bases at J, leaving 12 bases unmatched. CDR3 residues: CASGRAFRAYEQYF. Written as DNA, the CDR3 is TGTGCCTCGGGGAGGGCCTTCAGAGCCTACGAGCAGTACTTC. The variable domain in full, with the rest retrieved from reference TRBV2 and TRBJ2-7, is EPEVTQTPSHQVTQMGQEVILRCVPISNHLYFYWYRQILGQKVEFLVSFYNNEISEKSEIFDDQFSVERPDGSNFTLKIRSTKLEDSAMYFCASGRAFRAYEQYFGPGTRLTVT.

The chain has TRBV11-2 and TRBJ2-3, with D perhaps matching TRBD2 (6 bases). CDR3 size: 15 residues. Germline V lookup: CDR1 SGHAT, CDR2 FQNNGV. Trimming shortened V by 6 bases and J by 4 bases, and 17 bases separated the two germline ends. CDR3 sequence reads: CASRRGELEADTQYF. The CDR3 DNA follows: TGTGCCAGCAGACGCGGGGAACTAGAGGCAGATACGCAGTATTTT.

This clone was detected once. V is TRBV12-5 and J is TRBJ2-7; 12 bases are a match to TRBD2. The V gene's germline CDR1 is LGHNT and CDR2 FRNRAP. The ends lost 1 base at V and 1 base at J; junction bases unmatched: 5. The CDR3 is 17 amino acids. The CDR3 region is CASGLGKTSGGSYEQYF. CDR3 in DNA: TGTGCTAGTGGTTTGGGCAAAACTAGCGGGGGGTCCTACGAGCAGTACTTC.

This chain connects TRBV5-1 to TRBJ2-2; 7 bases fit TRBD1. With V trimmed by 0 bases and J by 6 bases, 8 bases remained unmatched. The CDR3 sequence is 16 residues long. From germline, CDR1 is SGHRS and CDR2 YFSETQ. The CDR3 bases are TGCGCCAGCAGCTTGGCAGTAATCACAGGGGCCGGGGAGCTGTTTTTT. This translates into CASSLAVITGAGELFF.

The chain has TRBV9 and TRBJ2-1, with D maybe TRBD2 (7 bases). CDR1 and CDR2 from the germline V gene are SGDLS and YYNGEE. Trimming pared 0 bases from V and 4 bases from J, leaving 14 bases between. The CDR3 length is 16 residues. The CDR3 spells CASSVDGRGGYNEQFF. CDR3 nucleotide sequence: TGTGCCAGCAGCGTAGACGGCAGGGGAGGGTACAATGAGCAGTTCTTC.